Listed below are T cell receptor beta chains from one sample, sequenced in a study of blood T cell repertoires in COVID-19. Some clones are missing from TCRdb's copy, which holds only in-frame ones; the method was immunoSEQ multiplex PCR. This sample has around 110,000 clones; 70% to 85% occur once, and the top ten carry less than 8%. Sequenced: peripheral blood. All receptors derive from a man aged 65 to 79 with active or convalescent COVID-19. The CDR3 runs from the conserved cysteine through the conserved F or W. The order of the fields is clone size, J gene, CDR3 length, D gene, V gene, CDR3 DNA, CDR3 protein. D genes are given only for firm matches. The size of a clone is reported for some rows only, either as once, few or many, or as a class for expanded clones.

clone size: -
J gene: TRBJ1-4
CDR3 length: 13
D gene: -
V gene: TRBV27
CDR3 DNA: TGTGCCAGCAGTTTATTTCAGGGAGAAAAACTGTTTTTT
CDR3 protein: CASSLFQGEKLFF

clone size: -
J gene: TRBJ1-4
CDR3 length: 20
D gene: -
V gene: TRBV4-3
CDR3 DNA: TGCGCCAGCAGCCGCACCAGGGCGGGAGCCGGCGCCAGCAATAATGAAAAACTGTTTTTT
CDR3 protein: CASSRTRAGAGASNNEKLFF

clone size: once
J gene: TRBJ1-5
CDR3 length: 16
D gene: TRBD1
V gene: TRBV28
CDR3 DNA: TGTGCCAGCAGTTCCCCCATGACAGGGCGAAATCAGCCCCAGCATTTT
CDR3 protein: CASSSPMTGRNQPQHF

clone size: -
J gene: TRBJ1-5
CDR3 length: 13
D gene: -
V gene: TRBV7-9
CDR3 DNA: TGTGCCAGCAGCTTGCGGGGCAATCAGCCCCAGCATTTT
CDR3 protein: CASSLRGNQPQHF

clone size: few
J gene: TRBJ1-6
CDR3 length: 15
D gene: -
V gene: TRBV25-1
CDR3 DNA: TGTGCCAGCAGTGCCGACAGGACTGGGAATTCACCCCTCCACTTT
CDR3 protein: CASSADRTGNSPLHF

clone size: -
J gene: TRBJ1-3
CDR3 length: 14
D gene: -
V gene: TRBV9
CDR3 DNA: TGTGCCAGCAGCGCTACAGGGAGCGGAAACACCATATATTTT
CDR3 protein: CASSATGSGNTIYF

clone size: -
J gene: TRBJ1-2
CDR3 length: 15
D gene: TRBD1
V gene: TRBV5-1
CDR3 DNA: TGCGCCAGCAGCCCCGGGGACAGGGGAGACTATGGCTACACCTTC
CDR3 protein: CASSPGDRGDYGYTF

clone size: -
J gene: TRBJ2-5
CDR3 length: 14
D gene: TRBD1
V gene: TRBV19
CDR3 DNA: TGTGCCAGCAGTAGACAGGGGAGAGGAGAGACCCAGTACTTC
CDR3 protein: CASSRQGRGETQYF

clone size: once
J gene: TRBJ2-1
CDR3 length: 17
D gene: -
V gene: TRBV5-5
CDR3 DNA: TGTGCCAGCAGCCCCGTGGGCCAGCGGTCTTCCTACAATGAGCAGTTCTTC
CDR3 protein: CASSPVGQRSSYNEQFF

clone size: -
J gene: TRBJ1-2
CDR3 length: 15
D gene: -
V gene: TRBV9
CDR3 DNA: TGTGCCAGCAGCGTAGACCCCACAGGGTCCCATGGCTACACCTTC
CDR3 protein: CASSVDPTGSHGYTF

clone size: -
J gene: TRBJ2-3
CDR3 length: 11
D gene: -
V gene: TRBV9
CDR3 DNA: TGTGCCAGCAGCCGTGCAGATACGCAGTATTTT
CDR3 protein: CASSRADTQYF

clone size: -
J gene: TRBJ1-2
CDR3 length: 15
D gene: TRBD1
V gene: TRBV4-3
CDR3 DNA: TGCGCCAGCAGCCAATCCGGGACAGGGATTTATGGCTACACCTTC
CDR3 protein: CASSQSGTGIYGYTF

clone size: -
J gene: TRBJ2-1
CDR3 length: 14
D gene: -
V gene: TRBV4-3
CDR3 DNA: TGCGCCAGCAGCCAGACCCGGACAGTCAATGAGCAGTTCTTC
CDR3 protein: CASSQTRTVNEQFF

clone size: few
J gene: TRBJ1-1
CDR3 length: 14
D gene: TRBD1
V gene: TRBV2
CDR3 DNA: TGTGCCAGCAGACAACAGGGGGCTGGAACTGAAGCTTTCTTT
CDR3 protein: CASRQQGAGTEAFF

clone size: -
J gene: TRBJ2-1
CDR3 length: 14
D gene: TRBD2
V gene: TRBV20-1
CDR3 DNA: TGCAGTGCTAGTAGGGCGGGAGTGCTAGTTGAGCAGTTCTTC
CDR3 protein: CSASRAGVLVEQFF

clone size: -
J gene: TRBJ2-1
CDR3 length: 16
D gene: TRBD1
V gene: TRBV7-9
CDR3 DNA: TGTGCCAGCACCCTAATGTGGGACAGGGGAAACAATGAGCAGTTCTTC
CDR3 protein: CASTLMWDRGNNEQFF

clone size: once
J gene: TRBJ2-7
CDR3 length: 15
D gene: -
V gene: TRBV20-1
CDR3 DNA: TGCAGTGCCAGTGCCTCTAAGCCAAACCCCTACGAGCAGTACTTC
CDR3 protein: CSASASKPNPYEQYF

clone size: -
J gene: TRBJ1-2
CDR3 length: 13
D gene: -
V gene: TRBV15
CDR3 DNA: TGTGCCACCAGCATAACAGATAACTATGGCTACACCTTC
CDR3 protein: CATSITDNYGYTF

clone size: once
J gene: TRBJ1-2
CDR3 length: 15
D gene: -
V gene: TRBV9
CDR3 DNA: TGTGCCAGCAGCGTAGATGGCAGGGTCCCCTATGGCTACACCTTC
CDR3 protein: CASSVDGRVPYGYTF

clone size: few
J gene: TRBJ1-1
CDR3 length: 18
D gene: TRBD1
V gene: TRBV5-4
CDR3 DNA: TGTGCCAGCAGCCACTTAGACAGGGGCCGGCTCATGAACACTGAAGCTTTCTTT
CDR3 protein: CASSHLDRGRLMNTEAFF

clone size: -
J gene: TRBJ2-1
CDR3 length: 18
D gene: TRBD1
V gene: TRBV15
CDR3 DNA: TGTGCCACCAGCAGAGATCTTCCGATGGGACAGGGCTACAATGAGCAGTTCTTC
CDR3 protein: CATSRDLPMGQGYNEQFF

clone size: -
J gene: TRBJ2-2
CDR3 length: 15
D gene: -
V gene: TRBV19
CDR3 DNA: TGTGCCAGTAAGAGGAGGGGCGCGGGGTCCGGGGAGCTGTTTTTT
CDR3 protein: CASKRRGAGSGELFF

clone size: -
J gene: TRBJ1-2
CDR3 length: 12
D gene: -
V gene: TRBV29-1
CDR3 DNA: TGCAGCGGTGCCAACACCCCGGGGGGCTACACCTTC
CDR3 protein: CSGANTPGGYTF

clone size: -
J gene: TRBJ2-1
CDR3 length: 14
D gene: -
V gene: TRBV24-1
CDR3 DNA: TGTGCCACCAGTGAGTCAGGGGTTAACAATGAGCAGTTCTTC
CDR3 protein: CATSESGVNNEQFF

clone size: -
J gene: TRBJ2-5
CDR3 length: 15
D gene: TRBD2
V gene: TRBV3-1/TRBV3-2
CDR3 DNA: TGTGCCAGCAGCCACCTTTGGGGGGGTGAAGAGACCCAGTACTTC
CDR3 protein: CASSHLWGGEETQYF

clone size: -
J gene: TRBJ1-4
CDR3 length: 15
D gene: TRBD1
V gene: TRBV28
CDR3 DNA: TGTGCCAGCAAAAGATCCGGGACAGGGGGAGGAAAACTGTTTTTT
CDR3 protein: CASKRSGTGGGKLFF

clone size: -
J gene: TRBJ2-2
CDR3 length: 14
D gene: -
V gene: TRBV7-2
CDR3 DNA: TGTGCCAGCAGCGACTTCATTAACACCGGGGAGCTGTTTTTT
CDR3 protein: CASSDFINTGELFF

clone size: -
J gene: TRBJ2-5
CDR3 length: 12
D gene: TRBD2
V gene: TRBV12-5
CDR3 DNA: TGTGCTAGTACCGGGGGGCAAGAGACCCAGTACTTC
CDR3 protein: CASTGGQETQYF

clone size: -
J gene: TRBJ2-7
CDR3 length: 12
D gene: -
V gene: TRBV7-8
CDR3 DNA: TGTGCCAGCACGGACATCTCCTACGAGCAGTACTTC
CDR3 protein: CASTDISYEQYF

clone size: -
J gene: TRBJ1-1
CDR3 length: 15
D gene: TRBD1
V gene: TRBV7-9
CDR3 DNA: TGTGCCAGCAGCACGAGGACAGGGTGGTACACTGAAGCTTTCTTT
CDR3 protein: CASSTRTGWYTEAFF

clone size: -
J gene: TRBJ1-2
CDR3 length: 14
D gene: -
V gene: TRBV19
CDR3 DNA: TGTGCCAGTAGTATAGCGACAGGCAACTATGGCTACACCTTC
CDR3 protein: CASSIATGNYGYTF

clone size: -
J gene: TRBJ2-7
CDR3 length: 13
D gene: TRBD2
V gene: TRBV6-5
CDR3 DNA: TGTGCCAGCAGGACTAGCGGGGGCCACGAGCAGTACTTC
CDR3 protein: CASRTSGGHEQYF

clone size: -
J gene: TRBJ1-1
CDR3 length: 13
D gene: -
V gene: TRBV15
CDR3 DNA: TGTGCCACCAGCAGAGATCCTGTGACAGTTGCTTTCTTT
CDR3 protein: CATSRDPVTVAFF

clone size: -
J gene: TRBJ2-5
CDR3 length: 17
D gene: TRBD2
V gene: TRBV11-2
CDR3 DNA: TGTGCCAGCAGCTTAGTTCCGTGGACTAGCGGACAAGAGACCCAGTACTTC
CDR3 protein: CASSLVPWTSGQETQYF

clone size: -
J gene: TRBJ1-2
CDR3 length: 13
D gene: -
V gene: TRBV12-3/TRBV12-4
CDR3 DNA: TGTGCCAGCAGTTTAGGGGGGGATGGTGGCTACACCTTC
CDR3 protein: CASSLGGDGGYTF

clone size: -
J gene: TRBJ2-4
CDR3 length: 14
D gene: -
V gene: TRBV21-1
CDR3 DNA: TGTGCCAGCAGCCGGAGGGGGCCCTCCCAAGTTCAGTACTTC
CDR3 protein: CASSRRGPSQVQYF

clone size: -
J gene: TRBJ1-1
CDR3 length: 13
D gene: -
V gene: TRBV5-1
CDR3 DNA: TGCGCCAGCAGCTTGTGGCAGTCCACTGAAGCTTTCTTT
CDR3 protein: CASSLWQSTEAFF

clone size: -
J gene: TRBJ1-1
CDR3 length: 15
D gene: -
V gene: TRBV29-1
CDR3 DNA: TGCAGCGTCAAAGACGGCGTACAGGGCGTCACTGAAGCTTTCTTT
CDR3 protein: CSVKDGVQGVTEAFF

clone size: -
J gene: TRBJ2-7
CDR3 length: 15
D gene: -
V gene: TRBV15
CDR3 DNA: TGTGCCACCAGCCAGGTGGGCAGGGGCAGGTACGAGCAGTACTTC
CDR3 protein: CATSQVGRGRYEQYF

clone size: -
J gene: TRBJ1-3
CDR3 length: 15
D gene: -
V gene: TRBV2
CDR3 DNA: TGTGCCAGCAGAGCGGGACTCGCCGCGGGAAACACCATATATTTT
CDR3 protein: CASRAGLAAGNTIYF

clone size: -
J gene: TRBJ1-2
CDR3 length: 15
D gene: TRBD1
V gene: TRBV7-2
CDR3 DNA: TGTGCCAGCAGCTTAGCGCCGAGACAGGGGGGCGGCTACACCTTC
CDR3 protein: CASSLAPRQGGGYTF

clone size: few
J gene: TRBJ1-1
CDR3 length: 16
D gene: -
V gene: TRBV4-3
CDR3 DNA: TGCGCCAGCAGCCAATTCTTTGAAGCAATGAACACTGAAGCTTTCTTT
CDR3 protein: CASSQFFEAMNTEAFF

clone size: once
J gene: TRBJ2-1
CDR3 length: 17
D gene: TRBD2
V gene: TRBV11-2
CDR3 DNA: TGTGCCAGCAGGGGACTAGCGGGGGAGAGCTCCTACAATGAGCAGTTCTTC
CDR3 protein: CASRGLAGESSYNEQFF

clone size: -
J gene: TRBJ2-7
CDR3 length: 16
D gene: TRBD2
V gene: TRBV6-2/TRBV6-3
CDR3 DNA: TGTGCCAGCACCCCAAGTTCCGCGGGGGGGCTAGACGAGCAGTACTTC
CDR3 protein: CASTPSSAGGLDEQYF

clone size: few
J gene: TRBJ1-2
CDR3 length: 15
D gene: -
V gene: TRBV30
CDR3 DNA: TGTGCCTGGATTGAAGGACTGCACCGCGGAGATGGCTACACCTTC
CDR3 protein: CAWIEGLHRGDGYTF

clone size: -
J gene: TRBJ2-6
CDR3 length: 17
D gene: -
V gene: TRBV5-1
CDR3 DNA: TGCGCCAGCAGCAATGAAGCACCAGGGTCTGGGGCCAACGTCCTGACTTTC
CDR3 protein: CASSNEAPGSGANVLTF

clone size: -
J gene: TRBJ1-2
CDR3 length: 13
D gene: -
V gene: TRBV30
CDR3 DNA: TGTGCCTGGAGCCTAGTAGAAAACTATGGCTACACCTTC
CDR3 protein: CAWSLVENYGYTF

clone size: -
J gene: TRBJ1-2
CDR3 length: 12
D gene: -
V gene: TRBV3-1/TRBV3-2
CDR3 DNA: TGTGCCAGCAGCCAGGGCGATGGCGGCTACACCTTC
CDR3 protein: CASSQGDGGYTF

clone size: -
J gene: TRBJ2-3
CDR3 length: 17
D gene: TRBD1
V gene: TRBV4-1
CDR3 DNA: TGCGCCAGCAGCCAAATTCTTCCGGGACAGGGGACAGATACGCAGTATTTT
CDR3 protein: CASSQILPGQGTDTQYF

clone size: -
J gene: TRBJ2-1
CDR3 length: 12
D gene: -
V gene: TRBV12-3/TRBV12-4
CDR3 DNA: TGTGCCAGCAGCCCCGGGACTTTACAGCAGTTCTTC
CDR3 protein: CASSPGTLQQFF

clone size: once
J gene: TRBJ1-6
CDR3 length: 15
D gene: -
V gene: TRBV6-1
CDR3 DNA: TGTGCCAGCAGTGATCTTCGGGGTTACAATTCACCCCTCCACTTT
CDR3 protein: CASSDLRGYNSPLHF

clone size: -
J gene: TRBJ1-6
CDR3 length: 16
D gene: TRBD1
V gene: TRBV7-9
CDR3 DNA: TGTGCCAGCAGGAAGTGGGGGACAGGGGATAATTCACCCCTCCACTTT
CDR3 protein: CASRKWGTGDNSPLHF

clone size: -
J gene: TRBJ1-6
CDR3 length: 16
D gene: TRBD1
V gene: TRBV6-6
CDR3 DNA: TGTGCCAGCAGTTACACCGTCGGGACAGCAAATTCACCCCTCCACTTT
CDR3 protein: CASSYTVGTANSPLHF

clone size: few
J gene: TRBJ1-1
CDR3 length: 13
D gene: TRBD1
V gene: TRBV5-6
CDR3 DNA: TGTGCCAGCACCTTTACAGGGGGCACTGAAGCTTTCTTT
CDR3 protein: CASTFTGGTEAFF